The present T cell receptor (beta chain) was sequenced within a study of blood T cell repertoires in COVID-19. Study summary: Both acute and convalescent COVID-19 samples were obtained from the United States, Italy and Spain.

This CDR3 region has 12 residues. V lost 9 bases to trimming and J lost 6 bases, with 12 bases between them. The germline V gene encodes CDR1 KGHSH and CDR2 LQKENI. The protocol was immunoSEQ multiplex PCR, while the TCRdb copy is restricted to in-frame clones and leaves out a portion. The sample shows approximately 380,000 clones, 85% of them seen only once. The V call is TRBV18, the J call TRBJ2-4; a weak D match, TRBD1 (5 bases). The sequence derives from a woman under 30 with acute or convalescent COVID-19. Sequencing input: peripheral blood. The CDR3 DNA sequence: TGTGCCAGTGTCTGGGGCTTAAACATTCAGTACTTC. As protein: CASVWGLNIQYF.